A single T cell receptor beta chain is shown here with its context. Its antigen is not known. Trimming shortened V by 3 bases and J by 0 bases, and 13 bases separated the two germline ends. This CDR3 is 15 amino acids long. Germline lookup yields CDR1 SGDLS and CDR2 YYNGEE. Investigators reverse transcribed all isolated RNA, so they sequenced expressed TCRB transcripts. The assay was immunoSEQ multiplex PCR, and TCRdb's table has in-frame clones only and misses some. In the table there are about 320,000 clones, approximately 15% of which are singletons. The sample originates from a study of beta chain features in type 1 diabetes. Heparinised blood was drawn once per donor, averaging around 110 mL. General study results and limits: Within the patient group, naive, central memory and Treg TCRB repertoires appeared more similar to each other than within healthy donors. The study notes PCR might favor shorter templates equally in patients and controls.

The V gene is TRBV9, the J gene TRBJ2-7, with D possibly called TRBD1 or TRBD2 (5 bases each). The TCR sequence derives from a man younger than 40 in good health. The sample comprised central memory CD4+ T cells from blood. The CDR3 here is CASSAKPGPSYEQYF. DNA for the CDR3: TGTGCCAGCAGCGCTAAACCGGGACCCTCCTACGAGCAGTACTTC.